A selection of T cell receptor beta chains follows, all from one sample in a study of a mutant IDH1 vaccine in newly diagnosed glioma. The antigens of these receptors remain unknown. TCRdb's table, derived via immunoSEQ multiplex PCR, lists solely in-frame clones and lacks some. The sample carries about 50,000 clones, approximately 84% recorded once. The specimen comprised PBMCs, sampled from a glioma patient whose treatment included an IDH1 peptide vaccine. The receptors stem from a woman aged 25 to 39 with glioma. Some clones in this sample may be carry-over from other donors' samples. Each CDR3 is given with its conserved first and last residue. Fields, in order: clone size, V gene, D gene, J gene, CDR3 DNA, CDR3 protein. D genes are given only for firm matches. Expanded clones get a size class; other rows say once, few or many, or leave the size out.

-,TRBV5-1,TRBD2,TRBJ2-3,TGCGCCAGCAGCTTGGCCGGACTAGCCTTTAGCGCAGATACGCAGTATTTT,CASSLAGLAFSADTQYF
few,TRBV5-5,-,TRBJ1-1,TGTGCCAGCAGCTTGGCTCTGGGGATCACTGAAGCTTTCTTT,CASSLALGITEAFF
-,TRBV30,-,TRBJ2-5,TGTGCCTGGAGTGTTGGCTCGGCGGAGACCCAGTACTTC,CAWSVGSAETQYF
-,TRBV19,TRBD2,TRBJ2-7,TGTGCCAGTAGTGTTACTAGCGGGTCCTACGAGCAGTACTTC,CASSVTSGSYEQYF
-,TRBV18,-,TRBJ2-5,TGTGCCAGCTCACCCATCGGCCCCTTTGATATGATCCAAGAGACCCAGTACTTC,CASSPIGPFDMIQETQYF
-,TRBV6-1,TRBD1,TRBJ2-7,TGTGCCAGCAGTATGGGACAGCTTCTCGAGCAGTACTTC,CASSMGQLLEQYF
-,TRBV19,TRBD1,TRBJ1-1,TGTGCCAGTAGTCCGGGACAGGCTCAAATGGGAGCTTTCTTT,CASSPGQAQMGAFF
few,TRBV4-1,TRBD1,TRBJ1-1,TGCGCCAGCAGCCAAGGCCGAGACAGGGTAACTGAAGCTTTCTTT,CASSQGRDRVTEAFF
-,TRBV5-1,-,TRBJ2-7,TGCGCCAGCAGCGTCGCGGGACCCACCTACGAGCAGTACTTC,CASSVAGPTYEQYF
few,TRBV6-5,-,TRBJ1-3,TGTGCCAGCAGTTACAGTTTCTCTGGAAACACCATATATTTT,CASSYSFSGNTIYF
-,TRBV6-5,-,TRBJ1-2,TGTGCCAGCAGTTCGACGACCGAACGGGCCCTCTATGGCTACACCTTC,CASSSTTERALYGYTF
-,TRBV29-1,-,TRBJ2-1,TGCAGCGTTGACCATATTGGCAATGAGCAGTTCTTC,CSVDHIGNEQFF
-,TRBV9,-,TRBJ1-1,TGTGCCAGCACCCCTAACTCATTTGCGAACACTGAAGCTTTCTTT,CASTPNSFANTEAFF
-,TRBV30,-,TRBJ1-2,TGTGCCTGGAGCGGGGGTAACTATGGCTACACCTTC,CAWSGGNYGYTF
once,TRBV4-1,-,TRBJ2-5,TGCGCCAGCAGCCAAGATCGGCAGGTGTTCCAAGAGACCCAGTACTTC,CASSQDRQVFQETQYF
-,TRBV2,-,TRBJ2-3,TGTGCCAGCAGAGCTAGCAGTAGCACAGATACGCAGTATTTT,CASRASSSTDTQYF
-,TRBV2,TRBD2,TRBJ2-1,TGTGCCAGCCATTGGTCTAGCGGGACCCACAATGAGCAGTTCTTC,CASHWSSGTHNEQFF
once,TRBV19,-,TRBJ2-2,TGTGCCAGTAGTACAGGACAGTCGAACACCGGGGAGCTGTTTTTT,CASSTGQSNTGELFF
once,TRBV6-6,-,TRBJ2-7,TGTGCCAGCAGTTACGCGGGCGACTACGAGCAGTACTTC,CASSYAGDYEQYF
-,TRBV10-1,-,TRBJ1-5,TGCGCCAGCAGGACGCGCCGCGGGTATAGCAATCAGCCCCAGCATTTT,CASRTRRGYSNQPQHF
few,TRBV4-2,TRBD1,TRBJ1-1,TGTGCCAGCAGCCAAGTCGGGACAGGCACCACTGAAGCTTTCTTT,CASSQVGTGTTEAFF
once,TRBV7-9,-,TRBJ1-2,TGTGCCAGCAGCCCAGGGTATGGCTACACCTTC,CASSPGYGYTF
-,TRBV19,-,TRBJ2-5,TGTGCCAGTAGTAGTCTGGGGGAGACCCAGTACTTC,CASSSLGETQYF
few,TRBV9,-,TRBJ1-3,TGTGCCAGCAGCGTAGTGGGCCTAGAGGGCTCTGGAAACACCATATATTTT,CASSVVGLEGSGNTIYF
-,TRBV5-6,-,TRBJ1-1,TGTGCCAGCAGCTTGCGAGGGCGAGGGACTGAAGCTTTCTTT,CASSLRGRGTEAFF
-,TRBV30,-,TRBJ2-3,TGTGCCTGGAGTGCTGGCCATCGGGGGACAGATACGCAGTATTTT,CAWSAGHRGTDTQYF
-,TRBV13,TRBD2,TRBJ2-3,TGTGCCAGCAGAAGGGCGGGAGGGCTCCTTGATACGCAGTATTTT,CASRRAGGLLDTQYF
-,TRBV18,TRBD1,TRBJ2-7,TGTGCCAGCTCCCTGGACAGGTCCTCCCTCTACGAGCAGTACTTC,CASSLDRSSLYEQYF
-,TRBV23-1,TRBD1,TRBJ2-7,TGCGCCAGCAGTCGCCACAAAGCTAGGGACAGGGGCTCCTACGAGCAGTACTTC,CASSRHKARDRGSYEQYF
-,TRBV7-9,-,TRBJ2-5,TGTGCCAGCAGCCCCCTGGCCCAAGAGACCCAGTACTTC,CASSPLAQETQYF
-,TRBV27,TRBD1,TRBJ2-7,TGTGCCAGCAGTCGACAGGGGGCTTACGAGCAGTACTTC,CASSRQGAYEQYF
few,TRBV5-5,TRBD1,TRBJ1-5,TGTGCCAGCAGCTTGTGGGACAGGGGAAGCAATCAGCCCCAGCATTTT,CASSLWDRGSNQPQHF
-,TRBV19,-,TRBJ1-4,TGTGCCAGTAGTACCTCTCTCCGGGACGGAATTGGACTGTTTTTT,CASSTSLRDGIGLFF
-,TRBV30,TRBD1,TRBJ2-1,TGTGCCTGGAGTCCTGGACAGGGGGGATACAATGAGCAGTTCTTC,CAWSPGQGGYNEQFF
-,TRBV10-3,TRBD2,TRBJ2-7,TGTGCCATCAGTTTTCTAGCGGGAGGGCCGGGCGAGCAGTACTTC,CAISFLAGGPGEQYF
-,TRBV5-6,-,TRBJ2-5,TGTGCCAGCAGCTTGAGCTCGGTCCAAGAGACCCAGTACTTC,CASSLSSVQETQYF
-,TRBV11-2,-,TRBJ2-2,TGTGCCAGCAGCAGATCCGGGACGGGGAACACCGGGGAGCTGTTTTTT,CASSRSGTGNTGELFF
-,TRBV4-1,-,TRBJ2-7,TGCGCCAGCAGCCGGGTGCCTCAGGGCCGGCAGGGCGGCGAGCAGTACTTC,CASSRVPQGRQGGEQYF
-,TRBV7-9,TRBD1,TRBJ1-3,TGTGCCAGCAGCCAGACACAGGGGAGCGTGAACACCATATATTTT,CASSQTQGSVNTIYF
-,TRBV5-1,-,TRBJ2-7,TGCGCCAGCAGCTCCGGACCGAGCTCCTACGAGCAGTACTTC,CASSSGPSSYEQYF
-,TRBV2,-,TRBJ2-2,TGTGCCAGCAGCCGACAAGGCGCCTCGAACACCGGGGAGCTGTTTTTT,CASSRQGASNTGELFF
-,TRBV2,TRBD2,TRBJ2-7,TGTGCCAGCAGGATACTAGCGGGAGGGTACGACGAGCAGTACTTC,CASRILAGGYDEQYF
few,TRBV6-5,-,TRBJ1-1,TGTGCCAGCAGTTACTCGTACAGGTCGAATGAAGCTTTCTTT,CASSYSYRSNEAFF